These 9 T cell receptor beta chains share one sample of origin, sequenced in a study of cytomegalovirus exposure and HLA in healthy donors. The table came from immunoSEQ multiplex PCR; TCRdb's copy has only in-frame clones and leaves some out. In the table there are over 120,000 clones, approximately 92% of which are singletons. Specimen: PBMCs. These receptors originate from a woman between 18 and 29 years old in good health and CMV-seropositive.

This chain connects TRBV7-2 to TRBJ1-2; 9 positions agree with TRBD1. Trimming at V came to 5 bases and at J to 2 bases, leaving 6 bases not matched to a gene. Germline CDR1 reads SGHTA; CDR2 reads FQGNSA. This CDR3 is 15 amino acids long. CDR3 protein: CASSLAGTGNYGYTF. In DNA, the CDR3 is TGTGCCAGCAGCCTGGCCGGGACAGGGAACTATGGCTACACCTTC.

V gene TRBV6-6 combines with J gene TRBJ1-2; D possibly corresponds to TRBD1 (5 bases). The CDR3 extends over 10 amino acids. The V gene lost 11 bases and the J gene lost 8 bases, with 12 bases spanning the gap. Germline assignment: CDR1 MNHNY and CDR2 SVGAGI (reference sequence). The CDR3 nucleotides are TGTGCCGCCGGGGGGGAGGGCTACACCTTC. Encoded protein: CAAGGEGYTF.

The J gene is TRBJ1-6, the V gene TRBV25-1, with D hard to call. V dropped 0 bases and J dropped 5 bases, with 5 bases sitting between them. This CDR3 is 14 amino acids long. CDR1 MGHDK and CDR2 SYGVNS come from the germline V gene. This CDR3 reads CASSEYTDNSPLHF. The DNA of the CDR3 is TGTGCCAGCAGTGAATATACAGATAATTCACCCCTCCACTTT.

The chain has TRBV28 and TRBJ1-2, with D maybe TRBD1 (6 bases). CDR3 length: 14 amino acids. Germline-derived CDR1 and CDR2 are MDHEN and SYDVKM. V lost 2 bases, J lost 6 bases, and 13 bases lay in between. CDR3 bases: TGTGCCAGCAGTTTAAGGACAGATTATGATGGCTACACCTTC. Translated, it gives CASSLRTDYDGYTF.

This clone was observed a single time. The gene calls are TRBV5-6 and TRBJ1-1; the D gene is possibly TRBD1 (6 bases). The germline V gene has CDR1 SGHDT and CDR2 YYEEEE. The ends were cut back, 0 bases at V and 0 bases at J, with 15 bases in the middle. CDR3 length equals 17 residues. CDR3 coding DNA: TGTGCCAGCAGCTTGGGGGCGCGGGGGCAGGTGAACACTGAAGCTTTCTTT. Its translation is CASSLGARGQVNTEAFF.

This clone appeared once. The chain carries TRBV6-1 and TRBJ2-7; the match to TRBD2 covers 11 bases. This CDR3 region has 15 residues. Germline-derived CDR1 and CDR2 are MNHNS and SASEGT. V was pared by 5 bases and J by 2 bases, with 5 bases of the junction left unmatched. The CDR3 DNA reads TGTGCCAGCAGTACCACTAGCGGGGGCCCCTACGAGCAGTACTTC. Encoded protein: CASSTTSGGPYEQYF.

The chain combines TRBV9 with TRBJ1-1; 7 bases fit TRBD1. The CDR3 runs to 13 residues. From germline, CDR1 is SGDLS and CDR2 YYNGEE. Trimming cost V 2 bases and J 4 bases; bases outside gene matches: 2. Written as DNA, the CDR3 is TGTGCCAGCAGCGTCTCAGGGGGCACTGAAGCTTTCTTT. Protein: CASSVSGGTEAFF.

The rearrangement joins TRBV19 to TRBJ2-5, with 11 positions matching TRBD2. CDR1 and CDR2 from the germline V gene are LNHDA and SQIVND (reference sequence). The V segment lost 10 bases and the J segment 2 bases; nucleotides outside the gene matches: 9. CDR3 length: 15 residues. CDR3 in amino acids: CATWGRLAGQETQYF. CDR3 sequence (DNA): TGTGCCACTTGGGGGCGACTAGCGGGGCAAGAGACCCAGTACTTC.

J is TRBJ2-3 and V is TRBV5-4; D gene unclear. Trimming stripped 5 bases from V and 0 bases from J, with 7 bases between. Per germline, CDR1 SGHNT and CDR2 YYREEE (reference sequence). The CDR3 spans 13 residues. CDR3: CASSLPSTDTQYF. In DNA form, the CDR3 reads TGTGCCAGCAGTCTTCCCAGCACAGATACGCAGTATTTT.